The clone carrying this T cell receptor (beta chain) was recorded a few times. What it binds is not known. This sample is part of a study of CD8 T cells in Susac syndrome. The study, taken as a whole, reports: The study recognized that its TCR sequencing and HLA analysis covered a relatively small number of individuals.

The CDR3 consists of 13 residues. Germline V lookup: CDR1 GTSNPN, CDR2 SVGIG (reference sequence). Trimming pared 1 base from V and 4 bases from J, leaving 9 bases between. Bulk CD8+ and CD4+ cells came from magnetic negative isolation; CD8+ TEMRA by FACS. RNA, at roughly 0.45 to 1 ug, was reverse transcribed with random hexamers. Multiplex immunoSEQ PCR targeted 54 Vbeta and 13 Jbeta TCR beta segments. Via MiXCR, TCRdb re-called the immunoSEQ multiplex PCR reads, giving one row per CDR3 protein. The sample gives 190,000 or so distinct CDR3 sequences, 85% to 95% of which show up once; approximately 0.075% is in the top ten.

The sequencing sample was made of CD4+ T cells from PBMCs. This sequence joins TRBV30 and TRBJ2-3; tentative D call: TRBD1 (5 bases). The origin of this receptor is a human donor with multiple sclerosis. CDR3 bases: TGTGCCTGGAGTGGTGGGGCGGCAGATACGCAGTATTTT. Translation: CAWSGGAADTQYF. The whole variable domain, filled in from reference TRBV30 and TRBJ2-3, reads SQTIHQWPATLVQPVGSPLSLECTVEGTSNPNLYWYRQAAGRGLQLLFYSVGIGQISSEVPQNLSASRPQDRQFILSSKKLLLSDSGFYLCAWSGGAADTQYFGPGTRLTVL.